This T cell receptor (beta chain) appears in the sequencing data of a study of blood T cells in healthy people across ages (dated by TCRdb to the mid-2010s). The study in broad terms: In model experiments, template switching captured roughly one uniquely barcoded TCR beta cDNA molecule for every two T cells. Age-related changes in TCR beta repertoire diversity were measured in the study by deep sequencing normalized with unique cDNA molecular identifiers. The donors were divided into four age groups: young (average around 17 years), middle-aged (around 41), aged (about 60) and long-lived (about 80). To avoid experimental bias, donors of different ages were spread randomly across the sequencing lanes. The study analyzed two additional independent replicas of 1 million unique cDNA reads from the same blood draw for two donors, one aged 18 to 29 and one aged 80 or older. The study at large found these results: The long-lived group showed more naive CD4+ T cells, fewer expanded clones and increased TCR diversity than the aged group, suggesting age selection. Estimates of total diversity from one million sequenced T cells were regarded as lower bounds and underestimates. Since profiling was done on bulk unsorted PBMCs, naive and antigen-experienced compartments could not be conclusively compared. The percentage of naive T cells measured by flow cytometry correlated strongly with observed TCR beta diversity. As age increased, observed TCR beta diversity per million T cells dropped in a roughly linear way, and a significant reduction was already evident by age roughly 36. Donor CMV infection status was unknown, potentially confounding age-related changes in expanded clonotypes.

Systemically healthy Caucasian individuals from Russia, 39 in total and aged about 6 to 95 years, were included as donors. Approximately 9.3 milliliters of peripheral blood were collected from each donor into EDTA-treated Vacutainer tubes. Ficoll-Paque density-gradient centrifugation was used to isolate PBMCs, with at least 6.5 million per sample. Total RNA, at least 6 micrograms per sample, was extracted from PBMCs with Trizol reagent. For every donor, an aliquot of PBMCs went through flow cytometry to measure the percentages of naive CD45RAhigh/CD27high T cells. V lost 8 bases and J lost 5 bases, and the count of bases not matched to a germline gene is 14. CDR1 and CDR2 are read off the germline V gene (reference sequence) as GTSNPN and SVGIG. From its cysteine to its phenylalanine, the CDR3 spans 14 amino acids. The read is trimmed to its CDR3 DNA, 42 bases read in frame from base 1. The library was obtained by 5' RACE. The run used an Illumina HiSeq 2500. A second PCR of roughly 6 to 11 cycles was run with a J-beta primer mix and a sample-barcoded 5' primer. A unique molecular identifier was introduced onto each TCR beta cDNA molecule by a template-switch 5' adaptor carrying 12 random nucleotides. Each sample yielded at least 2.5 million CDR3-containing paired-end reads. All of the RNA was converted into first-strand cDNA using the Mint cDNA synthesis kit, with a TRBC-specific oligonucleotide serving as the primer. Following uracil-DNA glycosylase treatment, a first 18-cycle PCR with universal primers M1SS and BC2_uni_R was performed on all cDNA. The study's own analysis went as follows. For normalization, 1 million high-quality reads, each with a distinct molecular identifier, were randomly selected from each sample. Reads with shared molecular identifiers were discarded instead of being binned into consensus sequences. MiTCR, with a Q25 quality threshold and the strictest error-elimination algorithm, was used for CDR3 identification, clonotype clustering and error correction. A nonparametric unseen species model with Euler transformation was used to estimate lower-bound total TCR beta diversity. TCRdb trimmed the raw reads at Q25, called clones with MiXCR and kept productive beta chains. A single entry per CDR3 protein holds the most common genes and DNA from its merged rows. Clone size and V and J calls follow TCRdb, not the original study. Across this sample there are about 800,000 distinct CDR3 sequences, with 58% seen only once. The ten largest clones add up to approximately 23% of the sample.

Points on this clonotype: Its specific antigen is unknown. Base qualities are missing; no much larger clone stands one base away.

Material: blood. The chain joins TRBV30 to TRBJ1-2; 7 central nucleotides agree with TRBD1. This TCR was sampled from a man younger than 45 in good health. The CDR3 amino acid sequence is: CAVHGDSRRYGYTF. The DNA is TGTGCCGTCCATGGGGACAGTCGAAGGTATGGCTACACCTTC.